This T cell receptor beta chain was found in a study of vaccination effects on CD4 cells after COVID-19 (dated by TCRdb to between 2021 and 2024). General notes on the study: The ViraFEST assay stimulated PBMC with viral peptide pools and then used TCR sequencing to identify antigen-specific CD4+ T cell clonotypes by expansion. Each participant got two doses of an mRNA SARS-CoV-2 vaccine, either BNT162b2 or mRNA-1273. Two million PBMC per well were cultured with about 10 ug/ml peptides in IMDM containing 5% human AB serum, 10 IU/ml IL-2 and gentamicin. In both COVID-19 convalescent patients and infection-naive vaccine recipients, the study compared SARS-CoV-2 spike-specific CD4+ TCR repertoires from before mRNA vaccination with those from after it. Altogether, around eleven COVID-19 convalescent patients and 4 SARS-CoV-2-naive healthy vaccine recipients made up the full study. Cultures from other donors in the study were sequenced using the Oncomine TCR Beta short-read assay on an Illumina iSeq 100.

As concerns this clone: The specificity of this receptor is unknown. No base-level quality is on record; no much larger clone is a single base apart.

After more than nine days of culture, CD4+ T cells were isolated with the EasySep CD4+ T cell isolation kit. None of the healthy vaccine recipients had a prior SARS-CoV-2 infection, which was confirmed by nucleocapsid antibody tests that came back negative both before and after vaccination. Half of the culture medium was replaced with fresh IL-2-containing medium on days 3 and 7. Unless noted otherwise, every peptide stimulation condition was grown in triplicate wells. PBMC were separated from whole blood using Ficoll-Paque Plus gradient centrifugation and were then either cryopreserved at -140C or used fresh. The QIAamp micro DNA kit was used to extract genomic DNA from the cultured CD4+ T cells. General findings and caveats noted by the study authors: Among healthy vaccine recipients, nearly all vaccine-induced clones were SARS-CoV-2 mono-reactive, and only 1 of 255 was cross-reactive with common cold coronaviruses. Limitations of the study were the small number of convalescent patients and the absence of early post-infection timepoints. Both infection-induced and vaccine-induced clones contracted markedly at late post-vaccination timepoints, which is consistent with waning T cell responses.

From the cysteine up to the phenylalanine, the CDR3 has a length of 14 residues. Just CDR3 DNA is preserved here, 42 bases in frame from base 1. Cut back by 0 bases and 4 bases, the V and J ends lie 10 bases apart. Sequences SGHKS (CDR1) and YYEKEE (CDR2) are obtained from the germline V gene (reference sequence). Receptors were amplified or captured by the immunoSEQ multiplex PCR assay. DNA from the CD4+ T cells that had been cultured and isolated underwent TCR beta CDR3 sequencing. On the authors' methods: Non-productive TCR sequences were removed and reads were trimmed to the CDR3 region, keeping CDR3s of at least 7 amino acids. The MANAFEST web app was used to pick out antigen-specific clonotypes by comparing their expansion in peptide wells with that in reference cultures. For clones to be considered positive, expansion at FDR<0.05 versus reference and all other wells, an odds ratio above 5, and a frequency above 0.1% in two replicate wells were required. Cross-reactive clonotypes were defined as significantly expanded in SARS-CoV-2 spike wells and in at least one common cold coronavirus spike condition. Levenshtein distance calculated with the stringdist R package was used to assess CDR3 similarity, and unrooted trees were constructed with ape in R 3.6.1. TCRdb mirrors the immuneACCESS table, restricted to in-frame sequences. Some clones are absent from its copies; in checked studies, under half trace to an unresolved V gene, and the reason for the others is unknown. V and J calls and clone size are as listed in that table; D and trimming were resolved from the DNA. The sample contains some 30,000 clones, 70% of them found a single time. The top ten clonotypes cover about 4% of the sample.

Sequenced material: CD4+ T cells from PBMCs cultured without peptide, taken before COVID-19 vaccination. The receptor was derived from a human donor who received a COVID-19 vaccine. The chain is assembled from TRBV5-5 and TRBJ1-2; the best D guess is TRBD1, with 5 bases matching. The CDR3 corresponds to CASSLGGGPYGYTF. Read as DNA, the sequence is TGTGCCAGCAGCTTGGGGGGGGGTCCCTATGGCTACACCTTC.